The 9 T cell receptor beta chains presented below share a single source sample, sequenced in a study of metastatic and nonmetastatic thyroid tumors. Ahead of thyroid surgery, no patient had received treatment of any kind. TCRdb re-clonotyped the PCR reads via MiXCR. The repertoire has about 32,000 clones, roughly a fifth of them found once; the top ten carry more than 6.5%. Sequenced sample: blood. The receptors were sampled from a female donor with papillary thyroid cancer or a benign thyroid nodule (not recorded which). Some clones in this sample may be carry-over from other donors' samples.

This clone was seen many times. J is TRBJ2-7 and V is TRBV20-1; 9 bases match TRBD1. In germline, CDR1 is DFQATT, CDR2 SNEGSKA (reference sequence). CDR3 length: 16 residues. The trim removed 0 bases at V and 2 bases at J, leaving 8 bases unmatched. CDR3 sequence: CSARDGQGTGTYEQYF. The CDR3 DNA is TGCAGTGCTAGAGATGGACAGGGGACAGGGACCTACGAGCAGTACTTC.

This clone was found many times. A read error may be the cause here, since a much bigger clone is one base away. The rearrangement links TRBV2 to TRBJ1-5; weak D call: TRBD1 (5 bases). This CDR3 comprises 13 residues. CDR1 is SNHLY and CDR2 is FYNNEI in the germline V gene. The CDR3 loop reads CAGSDDRNQPQHF. CDR3 nucleotide sequence: TGTGCCGGCAGTGATGACAGAAATCAGCCCCAGCATTTT.

The chain has TRBV11-2 and TRBJ1-2; 9 bases are a match to TRBD1. This CDR3 has 16 amino acids. Looked up from germline, CDR1 is SGHAT and CDR2 is FQNNGV. The ends lost 5 bases at V and 2 bases at J; junction bases unmatched: 9. CDR3 residues: CASSLIRGQGNYGYTF. As DNA, the CDR3 is TGTGCCAGCAGCCTAATCCGGGGACAGGGCAACTATGGCTACACCTTC.

This clone has a handful of counts. This chain uses TRBV27 with TRBJ2-2, with D possibly TRBD1 on 6 matching bases. This CDR3 is built from 16 residues. Germline V gene data show CDR1 as MNHEY and CDR2 as SMNVEV (reference sequence). Trimming shortened V by 3 bases and J by 0 bases, and 11 bases separated the two germline ends. CDR3 residues: CASSFLDSANTGELFF. In DNA, the CDR3 is TGTGCCAGCAGTTTCTTGGACAGCGCGAACACCGGGGAGCTGTTTTTT.

This clone was detected ten times or more. The rearrangement links TRBV6-1 to TRBJ2-1; 8 bases match TRBD2. The CDR3 has 15 residues. The ends lost 4 bases at V and 8 bases at J; junction bases unmatched: 10. Germline V lookup: CDR1 MNHNS, CDR2 SASEGT. The CDR3 region is CASSASGGDYDEQFF. CDR3 in DNA: TGTGCCAGCAGTGCCTCGGGGGGGGATTACGATGAGCAGTTCTTC.

The chain couples TRBV5-1 to TRBJ2-3, with a weak D call TRBD1 (5 bases). Germline lookup yields CDR1 SGHRS and CDR2 YFSETQ. The CDR3 runs 15 residues. V shed 4 bases and J shed 2 bases, with 14 bases lying between them. CDR3 nucleotides: TGCGCCAGCAGCCCCCCTAGGGGCCCCACAGATACGCAGTATTTT. It translates to CASSPPRGPTDTQYF.

The chain has TRBV28 and TRBJ2-7; 10 bases match TRBD2. With V trimmed by 5 bases and J by 2 bases, 3 bases remained unmatched. The germline gives CDR1 MDHEN, CDR2 SYDVKM. The CDR3 consists of 14 residues. In nucleotides, the CDR3 is TGTGCCAGCAGTCCAGCGGGAGGGACCTACGAGCAGTACTTC. Protein sequence: CASSPAGGTYEQYF. Full variable domain (rest looked up from reference TRBV28 and TRBJ2-7): DVKVTQSSRYLVKRTGEKVFLECVQDMDHENMFWYRQDPGLGLRLIYFSYDVKMKEKGDIPEGYSVSREKKERFSLILESASTNQTSMYLCASSPAGGTYEQYFGPGTRLTVT.

This clone occurred many times. The chain has TRBV6-6 and TRBJ2-2; no firm D call. The germline gives CDR1 MNHNY, CDR2 SVGAGI (reference sequence). CDR3 length: 15 residues. V gave up 2 bases and J gave up 2 bases, with 9 bases separating them. The CDR3 DNA follows: TGTGCCAGCAGTTACGGGCAACCAAACACCGGGGAGCTGTTTTTT. Translation gives CASSYGQPNTGELFF.

The chain couples TRBV3-1 to TRBJ2-7, with 10 bases matching TRBD2. Germline CDR1 and CDR2: LGHDT and YNNKEL (reference sequence). This CDR3 has 16 amino acids. Trimming at V came to 4 bases and at J to 5 bases, leaving 11 bases not matched to a gene. The CDR3 sequence is CASSPPSGRGGHEQYF. In DNA form, the CDR3 reads TGTGCCAGCAGCCCCCCTAGCGGGAGAGGAGGGCACGAGCAGTACTTC.